Each of the 13 T cell receptor beta chains below was sequenced from the same sample in a study of T cell changes during pregnancy in multiple sclerosis. The method was immunoSEQ multiplex PCR; TCRdb's version includes in-frame clones alone and lacks a portion of them. Counted here are tens of thousands of clones, around 92% occurring once; the ten biggest clones make up 0.45% to 0.6%. The material sequenced was CD4+ T cells from peripheral blood mononuclear cells, taken in the third trimester of pregnancy. All receptors derive from a female donor with multiple sclerosis, enrolled in a pregnancy study.

This chain joins TRBV7-2 and TRBJ2-7; TRBD1 might be the D (5 bases). The CDR3 totals 16 residues. The ends were cut back, 0 bases at V and 0 bases at J, with 12 bases in the middle. CDR1 and CDR2 (germline): SGHTA, FQGNSA. The CDR3, as DNA: TGTGCCAGCAGCTTAGCCCGTTCAGGGCGCTCCTACGAGCAGTACTTC. Translating it yields CASSLARSGRSYEQYF.

The chain employs TRBV7-9 and TRBJ1-1; TRBD1 is a possible D gene (5 bases). The V gene lost 4 bases and the J gene lost 1 base, with 13 bases spanning the gap. CDR3 length equals 15 residues. In germline, CDR1 is SEHNR, CDR2 FQNEAQ (reference sequence). The CDR3 region is CASSSDRWGNTEAFF. The CDR3, as DNA: TGTGCCAGCAGCTCTGACAGATGGGGGAACACTGAAGCTTTCTTT.

The rearrangement links TRBV4-2 to TRBJ2-5, with 16 bases fitting TRBD2. This CDR3 is built from 18 residues. J lost 5 bases, V lost 4 bases, and 10 bases had no gene match. CDR1 is LGHNA and CDR2 is YNFKEQ in the germline V gene. The CDR3 protein is CASSPPWGLAGGGETQYF. DNA for the CDR3: TGTGCCAGCAGCCCGCCCTGGGGACTAGCGGGAGGGGGGGAGACCCAGTACTTC.

CDR3 DNA sequence: TGCAGCGTGAGGGTTAGCAGCGATACGCAGTATTTT. Its protein is CSVRVSSDTQYF. The J gene is TRBJ2-3, the V gene TRBV29-1; D perhaps matches TRBD2 (5 bases). In germline, CDR1 is SQVTM, CDR2 ANQGSEA. This CDR3 spans 12 amino acids. The ends were cut back, 6 bases at V and 6 bases at J, with 13 bases in the middle.

The chain carries TRBV7-9 and TRBJ1-4; TRBD1 matches at 7 bases. Per the germline V gene, CDR1 is SEHNR and CDR2 is FQNEAQ (reference sequence). The ends lost 1 base at V and 8 bases at J; junction bases unmatched: 10. The CDR3 extends over 16 amino acids. CDR3 nucleotides: TGTGCCAGCAGCTTAGGACGACAGGGATCCGCGGAAAAACTGTTTTTT. Amino acids: CASSLGRQGSAEKLFF.

This clone is a singleton in its sample. The V and J genes are TRBV29-1 and TRBJ2-5, with TRBD1 matching over 12 bases. The CDR3 sequence is 15 residues long. The trim removed 6 bases at V and 5 bases at J, leaving 10 bases unmatched. Germline assignment: CDR1 SQVTM and CDR2 ANQGSEA. In DNA form, the CDR3 reads TGCAGCGTATCCGGGGGGACAGGGGGCGCGGAGACCCAGTACTTC. This translates into CSVSGGTGGAETQYF.

This chain joins TRBV5-4 and TRBJ1-3, with D possibly being TRBD1 (5 bases). Trimming cost V 0 bases and J 4 bases, with 8 bases left between them. The CDR3 runs to 14 residues. Germline assignment: CDR1 SGHNT and CDR2 YYREEE (reference sequence). CDR3 region: CASSLAGRGNTIYF. For the CDR3, the DNA is TGTGCCAGCAGCTTGGCAGGGAGGGGAAACACCATATATTTT.

CDR3 amino acids: CSGGLAGGVEHNEQFF. The CDR3 bases are TGCAGCGGGGGACTAGCGGGAGGGGTCGAGCACAATGAGCAGTTCTTC. The V and J genes are TRBV29-1 and TRBJ2-1; 16 bases map to TRBD2. V shed 7 bases and J 5 bases; nucleotides not matched to a gene: 8. CDR3 size: 16 residues. CDR1 SQVTM and CDR2 ANQGSEA come from the germline V gene.

In this sample, this clone turned up once. The genes are TRBV10-3 and TRBJ2-3, with D perhaps matching TRBD1 (6 bases). The CDR3 runs 15 residues. The germline V gene has CDR1 ENHRY and CDR2 SYGVKD. Trimming cost V 0 bases and J 4 bases, with 11 bases left between them. The DNA of the CDR3 is TGTGCCATCAGTGAGTCGTCAGGGGAAGCAGATACGCAGTATTTT. Translating it yields CAISESSGEADTQYF.

The chain links TRBV7-2 to TRBJ1-1; 7 bases are a match to TRBD1. V shed 5 bases and J 6 bases; nucleotides not matched to a gene: 3. From germline, CDR1 is SGHTA and CDR2 FQGNSA. The CDR3 consists of 12 residues. CDR3 in DNA: TGTGCCAGCAGCCAGACAGGGTCTGAAGCTTTCTTT. Protein product: CASSQTGSEAFF.

The V gene is TRBV21-1, the J gene TRBJ2-2; the D call TRBD2 from the table was never checked on the DNA. TRBV21-1 is a recognized pseudogene. The CDR3 length is 18 residues. The CDR3 DNA is TGTGCCAGCAGCCCCCCGGGACTAGCGGGAGGGGACACCGGGGAGCTGTTTTTT. Translation gives CASSPPGLAGGDTGELFF.

The chain recombines TRBV15 with TRBJ2-3; 7 nucleotides line up with TRBD1. J was trimmed by 6 bases and V by 3 bases; bases with no gene match: 9. Germline V gene lookup returns CDR1 LNHNV and CDR2 YYDKDF (reference sequence). The CDR3 contains 15 residues. The CDR3 coding sequence is TGTGCCACCAGCAGGTGGGGACAGCCGGGGGATACGCAGTATTTT. Translation: CATSRWGQPGDTQYF.

The rearrangement uses TRBV27 and TRBJ2-1, with 9 positions matching TRBD2. The CDR3 is 14 residues long. The germline V gene has CDR1 MNHEY and CDR2 SMNVEV (reference sequence). Trimming removed 8 bases from V and 10 bases from J; junction bases left unmatched: 12. The CDR3 reads CASRYIAGAREQFF. Here the CDR3 DNA reads TGTGCCAGCCGTTATATAGCGGGAGCCCGCGAGCAGTTCTTC.